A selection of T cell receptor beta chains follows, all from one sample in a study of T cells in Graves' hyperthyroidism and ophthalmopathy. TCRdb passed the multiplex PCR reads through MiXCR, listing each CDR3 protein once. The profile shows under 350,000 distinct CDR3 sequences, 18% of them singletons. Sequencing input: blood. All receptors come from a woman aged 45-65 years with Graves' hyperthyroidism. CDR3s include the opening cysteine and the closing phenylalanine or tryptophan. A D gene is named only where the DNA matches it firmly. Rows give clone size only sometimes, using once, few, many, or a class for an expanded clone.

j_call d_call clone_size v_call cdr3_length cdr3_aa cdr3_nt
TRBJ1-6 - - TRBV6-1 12 CASSQGNSPLHF TGTGCCAGCAGCCAGGGTAATTCACCCCTCCACTTT
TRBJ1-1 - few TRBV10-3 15 CAISERLGSGTEAFF TGTGCCATCAGTGAGCGGCTGGGCTCGGGCACTGAAGCTTTCTTT
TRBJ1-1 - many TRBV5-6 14 CASSFGAGAREAFF TGTGCCAGCAGCTTTGGTGCGGGGGCGCGGGAAGCTTTCTTT
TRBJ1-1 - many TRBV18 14 CASSQGSGNTEAFF TGTGCCAGCTCACAAGGATCAGGGAACACTGAAGCTTTCTTT
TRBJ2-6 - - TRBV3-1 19 CASSPPLTRGLSGANVLTF TGTGCCAGCAGCCCCCCCTTAACCAGGGGTTTATCTGGGGCCAACGTCCTGACTTTC
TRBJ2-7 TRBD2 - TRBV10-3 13 CAIYSGSTHEQYF TGTGCCATATATAGCGGGAGTACCCACGAGCAGTACTTC
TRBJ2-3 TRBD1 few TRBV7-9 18 CASSSPAPGTGVGGTQYF TGTGCCAGCAGCTCCCCAGCACCCGGGACAGGGGTTGGTGGTACGCAGTATTTT
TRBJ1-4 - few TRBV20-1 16 CSAAPGGSATNEKLFF TGCAGTGCCGCCCCCGGGGGGAGTGCAACTAATGAAAAACTGTTTTTT
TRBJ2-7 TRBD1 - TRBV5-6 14 CASSFGQGANGQYF TGTGCCAGCAGCTTTGGACAGGGGGCAAACGGGCAGTACTTC
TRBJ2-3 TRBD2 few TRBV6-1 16 CASSELAGVGTDTQYF TGTGCCAGCAGTGAATTAGCGGGGGTGGGCACAGATACGCAGTATTTT
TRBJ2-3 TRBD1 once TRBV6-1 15 CASRHTGGRPDTQYF TGTGCCAGCAGACATACAGGGGGCCGGCCAGATACGCAGTATTTT
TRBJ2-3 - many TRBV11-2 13 CASGPRTTDTQYF TGTGCCAGCGGACCAAGAACCACAGATACGCAGTATTTT
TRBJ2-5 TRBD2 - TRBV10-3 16 CAISESGTSSVETQYF TGTGCCATCAGTGAGTCTGGGACTAGTAGTGTCGAGACCCAGTACTTC
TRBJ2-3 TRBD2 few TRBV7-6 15 CASSLLLAGEDTQYF TGTGCCAGCAGCTTATTACTAGCGGGGGAGGATACGCAGTATTTT
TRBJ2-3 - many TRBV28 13 CASGSRGGDTQYF TGTGCCAGCGGGTCCAGGGGGGGAGATACGCAGTATTTT
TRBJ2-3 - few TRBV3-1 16 CASSQEGSGSTDTQYF TGTGCCAGCAGCCAAGAGGGGAGCGGGAGCACAGATACGCAGTATTTT
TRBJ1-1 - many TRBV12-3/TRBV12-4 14 CASRRFGLNTEAFF TGTGCCAGCAGGAGGTTTGGGCTGAACACTGAAGCTTTCTTT